This TCR beta chain was identified during a study of molecular identifiers for immune sequencing clone quantification. Study at large: In replicates, RNA from 20,000 or 100,000 naive CD8 cells was divided five ways and four parts were sequenced. Findings and limits, study-wide: Effector cells had over 99% of their molecules in clones above 20 RNA copies, while naive cells had under 1%.

As CD8+CD4-CCR7+CD45RA+ cells, naive CD8 T cells were sorted. Germline loops: CDR1 KGHSH, CDR2 LQKENI. The CDR3 length is 14 residues. Trimming at V came to 3 bases and at J to 3 bases, leaving 2 bases not matched to a gene. Concerning this clonotype: As yet, its antigen is unknown.

TCRdb passed the PCR reads through MiXCR, listing each CDR3 protein once. The table has 45,000 to 55,000 distinct CDR3 sequences, roughly a third seen once. The chain recombines TRBV18 with TRBJ1-5; 7 nucleotides agree with TRBD1. The origin of this receptor is a human donor in good health. Some libraries in this study had Jurkat cell RNA spiked in. The source material was naive CD8+ T cells from blood, with Jurkat cell RNA spiked in. Subset denoted: FACS-sorted CD8+CD4-CCR7+CD45RA+ naive T cells. CDR3 bases: TGTGCCAGCTCACCTGGACAGGACAATCAGCCCCAGCATTTT. This codes for CASSPGQDNQPQHF.